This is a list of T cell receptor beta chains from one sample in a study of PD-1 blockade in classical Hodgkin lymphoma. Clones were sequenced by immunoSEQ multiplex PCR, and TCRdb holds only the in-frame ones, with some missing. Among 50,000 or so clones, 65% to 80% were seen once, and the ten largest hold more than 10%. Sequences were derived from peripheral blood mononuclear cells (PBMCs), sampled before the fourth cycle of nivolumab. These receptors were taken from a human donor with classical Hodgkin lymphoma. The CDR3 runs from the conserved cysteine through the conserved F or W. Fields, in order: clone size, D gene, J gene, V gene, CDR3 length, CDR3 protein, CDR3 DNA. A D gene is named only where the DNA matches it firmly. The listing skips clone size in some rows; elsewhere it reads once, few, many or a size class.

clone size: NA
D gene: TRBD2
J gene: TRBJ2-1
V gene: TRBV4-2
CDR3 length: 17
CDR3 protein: CASRPTSGRESYNEQFF
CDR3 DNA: TGTGCCAGCAGACCGACTAGCGGGAGAGAATCCTACAATGAGCAGTTCTTC

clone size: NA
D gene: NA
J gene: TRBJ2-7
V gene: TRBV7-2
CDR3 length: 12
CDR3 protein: CASSGQGTEQYF
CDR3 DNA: TGTGCCAGCAGCGGGCAGGGGACCGAGCAGTACTTC

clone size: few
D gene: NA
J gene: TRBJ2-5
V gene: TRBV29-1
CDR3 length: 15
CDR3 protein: CSVDRGGQGPETQYF
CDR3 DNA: TGCAGCGTTGACCGAGGGGGGCAGGGGCCCGAGACCCAGTACTTC

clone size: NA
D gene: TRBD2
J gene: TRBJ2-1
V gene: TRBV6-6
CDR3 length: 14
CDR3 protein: CASTLLAGWAEQFF
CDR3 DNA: TGTGCCAGCACCCTTCTAGCGGGATGGGCTGAGCAGTTCTTC

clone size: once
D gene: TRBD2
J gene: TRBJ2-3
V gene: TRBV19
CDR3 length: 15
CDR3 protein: CASHHPGGVTDTQYF
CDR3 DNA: TGTGCCAGCCACCATCCGGGGGGTGTCACTGATACGCAGTATTTT

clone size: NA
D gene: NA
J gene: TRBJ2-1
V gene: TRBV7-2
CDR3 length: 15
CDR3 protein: CASSLGLIGGNEQFF
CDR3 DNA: TGTGCCAGCAGCTTAGGGCTGATCGGCGGCAATGAGCAGTTCTTC

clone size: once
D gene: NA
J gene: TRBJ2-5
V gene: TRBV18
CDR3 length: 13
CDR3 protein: CASSPLGGETQYF
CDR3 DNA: TGTGCCAGCTCACCTCTAGGCGGGGAGACCCAGTACTTC

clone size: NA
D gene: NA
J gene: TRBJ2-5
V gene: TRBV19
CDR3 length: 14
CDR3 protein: CASSSNRGGETQYF
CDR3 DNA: TGTGCCAGTAGCTCTAACCGGGGTGGAGAGACCCAGTACTTC

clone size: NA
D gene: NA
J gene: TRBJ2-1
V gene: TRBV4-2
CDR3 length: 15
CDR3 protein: CASSPGILRYNEQFF
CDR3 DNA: TGTGCCAGCAGTCCAGGGATTCTGAGGTACAATGAGCAGTTCTTC

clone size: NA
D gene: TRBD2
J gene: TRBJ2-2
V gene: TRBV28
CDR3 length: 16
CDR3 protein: CASRSWGGRNTGELFF
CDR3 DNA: TGTGCCAGCAGGAGTTGGGGAGGGCGGAACACCGGGGAGCTGTTTTTT

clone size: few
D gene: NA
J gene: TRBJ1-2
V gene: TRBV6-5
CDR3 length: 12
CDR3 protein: CASSAPGFGYTF
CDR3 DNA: TGTGCCAGCAGTGCGCCGGGATTTGGCTACACCTTC

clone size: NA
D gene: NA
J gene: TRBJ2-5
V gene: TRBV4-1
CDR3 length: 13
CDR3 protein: CASRDRYQETQYF
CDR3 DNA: TGCGCCAGCAGAGACAGGTACCAAGAGACCCAGTACTTC

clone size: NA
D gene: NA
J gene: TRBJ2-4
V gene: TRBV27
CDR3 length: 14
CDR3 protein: CASSLGGYKNIQYF
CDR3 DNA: TGTGCCAGCAGTTTAGGTGGTTACAAAAACATTCAGTACTTC

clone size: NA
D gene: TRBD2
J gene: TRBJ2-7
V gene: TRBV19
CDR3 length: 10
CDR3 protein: CASRWGGLGF
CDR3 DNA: TGTGCCAGTAGATGGGGGGGATTGGGTTTC

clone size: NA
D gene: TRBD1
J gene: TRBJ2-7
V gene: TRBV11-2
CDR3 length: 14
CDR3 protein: CASSIDRVSYEQYF
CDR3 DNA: TGTGCCAGCAGCATTGACAGGGTTTCCTACGAGCAGTACTTC

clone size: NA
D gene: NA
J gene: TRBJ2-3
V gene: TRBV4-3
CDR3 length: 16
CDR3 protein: CASSHLLSRHTDTQYF
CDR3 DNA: TGCGCCAGCAGCCATCTCCTTTCCAGACACACAGATACGCAGTATTTT

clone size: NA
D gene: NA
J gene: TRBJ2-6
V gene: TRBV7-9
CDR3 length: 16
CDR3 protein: CASSLSFNSGANVLTF
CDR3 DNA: TGTGCCAGCAGCTTAAGTTTTAACTCTGGGGCCAACGTCCTGACTTTC

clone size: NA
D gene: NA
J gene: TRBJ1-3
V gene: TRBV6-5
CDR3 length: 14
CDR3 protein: CASSLIGSGNAIYF
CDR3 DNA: TGTGCCAGCAGTCTGATTGGCTCTGGAAACGCCATATATTTT

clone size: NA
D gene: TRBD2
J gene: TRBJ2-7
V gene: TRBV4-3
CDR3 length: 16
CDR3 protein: CASSQEWRSGGGEQYF
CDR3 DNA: TGCGCCAGCAGCCAAGAGTGGAGGTCGGGCGGGGGAGAGCAGTACTTC

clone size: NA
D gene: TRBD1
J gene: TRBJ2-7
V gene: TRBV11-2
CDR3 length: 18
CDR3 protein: CASSLVAGTGRVNYEQYF
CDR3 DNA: TGTGCCAGCAGCTTAGTCGCAGGGACAGGGAGAGTAAACTACGAGCAGTACTTC